This TCR beta chain was sequenced for a study of cytomegalovirus exposure and HLA in healthy donors. Overall study findings and caveats: In a later analysis, first-cohort TCR clusters were found to tend to co-occur in the approximately 110 validation repertoires.

Using immunoSEQ multiplex PCR, the repertoire was profiled, and TCRdb retains in-frame clones only, with some absent. The sample yields 150,000 or so clones, approximately 91% seen once. The junction had 12 bases not matched to a gene; V was cut back by 5 bases and J by 6 bases. CDR3 length equals 16 residues. Germline V CDR1 and CDR2: SEHNR, FQNEAQ (reference sequence). Comment on this clone: What it binds is unknown.

This sequence was found in a young woman in good health and CMV-seropositive. The material sequenced was PBMCs. The chain employs TRBV7-9 and TRBJ1-2; 10 bases are shared with TRBD1. DNA for the CDR3: TGTGCCAGCAGCCAAAAAGGCGACAGGGGGCTTAATGGCTACACCTTC. Translation gives CASSQKGDRGLNGYTF.